The source of this TCR beta chain is a study of kidney transplant recipient with SARS-CoV-2 infection (dated by TCRdb to about 2021). The sequencing machine was an Illumina MiSeq. Profiling of the peripheral T cell repertoire targeted human TCRbeta genes. Per the original workflow: Beta-binomial modelling was applied to test for differential clonotype abundance so that variability over time was accounted for. Clonotypes that had expanded were screened against the ImmuneCODE reference database of SARS-CoV-2-associated TCRs and mapped onto regions of the viral genome. Additional analyses of the repertoire looked at TRBV gene usage, CDR3 length, CDR3 amino acid overlap between time points, clonotype abundance distributions and Jaccard similarity. TCRdb trimmed the raw reads at Q25, called clones with MiXCR and kept productive beta chains. Every distinct CDR3 protein forms one entry, paired with its most common genes and DNA. The V and J calls were determined by TCRdb, not by the authors. The sample has roughly 230,000 distinct CDR3 sequences on record, more than 25% of them singletons. The top ten hold less than 8.5% of the sample.

V trim: 5 bases; J trim: 6 bases; unmatched bases: 6. As encoded in the germline V gene, CDR1 is SGHTA while CDR2 is FQGNSA. From the cysteine through the phenylalanine, the CDR3 covers 14 amino acids. Kept here is only the CDR3 DNA, which spans 42 bases and is read in frame from base 1. Notes on this clonotype: No antigen is known for it. Per-base quality was not reported, and no clone a single base away is much larger than it.

The sample's time point label, in plain terms: pre-pandemic baseline sample and day 111 after first positive SARS-CoV-2 test. The sequencing used a blood sample, collected at baseline and around day 120 from a kidney transplant recipient. The rearranged segments are TRBV7-2 and TRBJ2-2, and 7 junction bases match TRBD2. The TCR originated in a male patient between 25 and 40 years old who had COVID-19 and was a kidney transplant recipient. Following transplantation, T cells from the graft donor may be among those present. The bases read TGTGCCAGCAGCGCGGGACGGGAGGCCGGGGAGCTGTTTTTT. Translated, it reads CASSAGREAGELFF.